The 2 T cell receptor beta chains listed next were all sequenced from one sample in a study of blood T cell repertoires in COVID-19. The protocol was immunoSEQ multiplex PCR, while the TCRdb copy is restricted to in-frame clones and leaves out a portion. The repertoire holds around 260,000 clones, with 75% to 95% as singletons. Sequencing input: PBMCs or T cells enriched from blood (not recorded which). The source is a woman in her twenties or thirties who had recovered from COVID-19.

The gene calls are TRBV2 and TRBJ2-7, with D unresolved. Between the trimmed V and J ends, which lost 5 bases and 5 bases, there was a span of 13 bases. CDR1 and CDR2 from the germline V gene are SNHLY and FYNNEI. The length of the CDR3 is 13 residues. CDR3 DNA sequence: TGTGCCAGCAGTTTACAGTTCAGGAACGAGCAGTACTTC. Translating it yields CASSLQFRNEQYF.

This sequence joins TRBV7-9 and TRBJ2-2; 7 nucleotides agree with TRBD1. The CDR3 is 15 residues long. The trim removed 5 bases at V and 1 base at J, leaving 4 bases unmatched. Germline V gene data show CDR1 as SEHNR and CDR2 as FQNEAQ (reference sequence). The DNA for the CDR3 is TGTGCCAGCAGCCCATGGACAGGGAACACCGGGGAGCTGTTTTTT. Translated: CASSPWTGNTGELFF.